This TCR beta chain was captured by sequencing in a study of shared clonotypes between healthy human individuals. Study observations and caveats: The study generally estimated greater richness for naive than memory subsets. What rarefaction showed was incomplete sorted-subset sequencing despite large depth.

The protocol was immunoSEQ multiplex PCR, while the TCRdb copy is restricted to in-frame clones and leaves out a portion. The sample comprises approximately 1.9 million clones, just under 95% of which are singletons, and about 1.7% rests with the top ten. This CDR3 is 14 amino acids long. Trimming removed 8 bases from V and 3 bases from J; junction bases left unmatched: 6. Per the germline V gene, CDR1 is MNHEY and CDR2 is SMNVEV (reference sequence). CD45RO-negative cells were positively selected for CCR7, leaving out terminally differentiated effector memory CD45RA+ cells. Donation came from healthy HIV-negative adults that had no recent acute infections or vaccinations. As regards this clone: The antigen is unknown. Other DNA sequences in the same sample also yield this CDR3.

The chain has TRBV27 and TRBJ2-7, with 11 bases fitting TRBD1. The sequenced sample consisted of naive CD8+ T cells from PBMCs. This clonotype was sampled from a man aged 18 to 29 in good health. Some clones in this sample may be carry-over from other donors' samples. The chain's CDR3 is CASATGTGGYEQYF. CDR3 DNA: TGTGCCAGCGCGACCGGGACAGGGGGCTACGAGCAGTACTTC.